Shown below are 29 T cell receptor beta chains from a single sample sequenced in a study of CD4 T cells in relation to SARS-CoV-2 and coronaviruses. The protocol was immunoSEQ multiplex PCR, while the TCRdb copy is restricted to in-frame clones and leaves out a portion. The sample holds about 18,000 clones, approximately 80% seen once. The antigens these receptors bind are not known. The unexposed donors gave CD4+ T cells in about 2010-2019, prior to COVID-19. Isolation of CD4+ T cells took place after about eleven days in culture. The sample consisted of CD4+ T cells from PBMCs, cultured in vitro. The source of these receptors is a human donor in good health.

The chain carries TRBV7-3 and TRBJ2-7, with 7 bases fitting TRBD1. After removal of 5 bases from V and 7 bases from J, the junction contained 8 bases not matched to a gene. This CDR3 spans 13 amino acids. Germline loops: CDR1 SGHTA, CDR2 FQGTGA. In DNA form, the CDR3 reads TGTGCCAGCAGCCCTGACAGGGTGGGAGAGCAGTACTTC. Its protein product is CASSPDRVGEQYF.

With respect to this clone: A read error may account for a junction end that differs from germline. CDR3 coding DNA: TGTGCCTGGAGGGACTGGACGGGCTTACTAGACTTC. Translated, it gives CAWRDWTGLLDF. The rearrangement links TRBV30 to TRBJ1-2; no firm D call. The V gene's germline CDR1 is GTSNPN and CDR2 SVGIG (reference sequence). The CDR3 contains 12 residues.

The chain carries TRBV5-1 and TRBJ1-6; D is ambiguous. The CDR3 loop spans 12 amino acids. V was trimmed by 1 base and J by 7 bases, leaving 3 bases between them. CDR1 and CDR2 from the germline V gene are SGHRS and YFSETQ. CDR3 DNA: TGCGCCAGCAGCTTGCAAAATTCACCCCTCCACTTT. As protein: CASSLQNSPLHF. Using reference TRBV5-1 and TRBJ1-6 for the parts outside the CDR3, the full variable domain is KAGVTQTPRYLIKTRGQQVTLSCSPISGHRSVSWYQQTPGQGLQFLFEYFSETQRNKGNFPGRFSGRQFSNSRSEMNVSTLELGDSALYLCASSLQNSPLHFGNGTRLTVT.

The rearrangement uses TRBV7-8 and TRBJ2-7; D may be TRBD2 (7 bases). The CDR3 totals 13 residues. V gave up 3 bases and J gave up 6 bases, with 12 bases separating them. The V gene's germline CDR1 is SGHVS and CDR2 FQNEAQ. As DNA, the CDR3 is TGTGCCAGCAGCTTTCGGAGGGGGGGCGAGCAGTACTTC. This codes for CASSFRRGGEQYF. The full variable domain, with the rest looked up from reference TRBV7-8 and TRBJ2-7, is GAGVSQSPRYKVAKRGQDVALRCDPISGHVSLFWYQQALGQGPEFLTYFQNEAQLDKSGLPSDRFFAERPEGSVSTLKIQRTQQEDSAVYLCASSFRRGGEQYFGPGTRLTVT.

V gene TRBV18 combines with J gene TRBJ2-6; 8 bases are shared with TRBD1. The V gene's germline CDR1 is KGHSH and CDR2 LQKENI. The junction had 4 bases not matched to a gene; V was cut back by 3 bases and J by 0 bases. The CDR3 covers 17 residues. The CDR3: CASSPLDRASGANVLTF. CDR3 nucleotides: TGTGCCAGCTCACCTCTGGACAGGGCCTCTGGGGCCAACGTCCTGACTTTC.

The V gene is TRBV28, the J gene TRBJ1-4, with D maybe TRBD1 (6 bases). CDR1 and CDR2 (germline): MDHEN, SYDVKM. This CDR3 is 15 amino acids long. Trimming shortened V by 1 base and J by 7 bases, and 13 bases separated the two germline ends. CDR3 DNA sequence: TGTGCCAGCAGTTTATTCGGGGGCATCGGTGAAAAACTGTTTTTT. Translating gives CASSLFGGIGEKLFF.

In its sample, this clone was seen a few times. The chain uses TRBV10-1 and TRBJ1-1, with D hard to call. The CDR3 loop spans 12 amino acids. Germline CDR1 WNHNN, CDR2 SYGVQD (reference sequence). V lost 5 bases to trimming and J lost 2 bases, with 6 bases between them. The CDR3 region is CASSTDNTEAFF. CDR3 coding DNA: TGCGCCAGCAGTACAGACAACACTGAAGCTTTCTTT.

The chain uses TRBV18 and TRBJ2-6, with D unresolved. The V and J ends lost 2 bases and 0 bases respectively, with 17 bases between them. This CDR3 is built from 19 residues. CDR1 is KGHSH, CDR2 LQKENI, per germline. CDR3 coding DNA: TGTGCCAGCTCACCAGTCATCAGCTTGGAAAACTCTGGGGCCAACGTCCTGACTTTC. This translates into CASSPVISLENSGANVLTF.

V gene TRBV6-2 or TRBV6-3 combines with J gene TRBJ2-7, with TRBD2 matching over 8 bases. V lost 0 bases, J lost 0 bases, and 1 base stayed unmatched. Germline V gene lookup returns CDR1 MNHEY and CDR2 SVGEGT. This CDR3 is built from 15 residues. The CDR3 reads CASSYSLAGSYEQYF. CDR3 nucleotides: TGTGCCAGCAGTTACTCCCTAGCGGGCTCCTACGAGCAGTACTTC.

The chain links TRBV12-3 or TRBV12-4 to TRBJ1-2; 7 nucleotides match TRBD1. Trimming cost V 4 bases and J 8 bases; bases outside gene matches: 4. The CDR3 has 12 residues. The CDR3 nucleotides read TGTGCCAGCAGTTACACAGGGGTCGGCTACACCTTC. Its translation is CASSYTGVGYTF.

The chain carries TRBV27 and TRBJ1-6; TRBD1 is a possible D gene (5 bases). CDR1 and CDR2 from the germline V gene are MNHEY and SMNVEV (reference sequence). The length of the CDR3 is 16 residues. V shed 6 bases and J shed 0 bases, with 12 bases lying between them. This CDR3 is CASRGRSSSYNSPLHF. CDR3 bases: TGTGCCAGCAGGGGACGGTCGAGCTCCTATAATTCACCCCTCCACTTT.

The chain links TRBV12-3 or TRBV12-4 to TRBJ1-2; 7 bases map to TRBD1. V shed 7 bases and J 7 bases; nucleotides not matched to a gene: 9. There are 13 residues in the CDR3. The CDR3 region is CASTKTGRTGYTF. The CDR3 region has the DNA TGTGCCAGCACTAAGACAGGGAGGACTGGCTACACCTTC.

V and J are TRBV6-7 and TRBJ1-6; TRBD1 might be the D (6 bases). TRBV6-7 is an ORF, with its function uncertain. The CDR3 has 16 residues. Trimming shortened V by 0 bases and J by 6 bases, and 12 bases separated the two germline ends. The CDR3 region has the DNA TGTGCCAGCAGTTACTCCCGAGGGGGTCTTAATTCACCCCTCCACTTT. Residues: CASSYSRGGLNSPLHF.

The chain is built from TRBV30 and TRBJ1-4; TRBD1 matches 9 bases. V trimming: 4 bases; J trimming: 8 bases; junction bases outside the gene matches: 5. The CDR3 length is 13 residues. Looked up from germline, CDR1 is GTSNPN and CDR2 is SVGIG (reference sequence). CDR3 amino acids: CAWTDRGREKLFF. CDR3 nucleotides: TGTGCCTGGACGGACAGGGGCCGGGAAAAACTGTTTTTT.

CDR3 bases: TGCGCCAGCAGTGAGAGACAGGGCTTAACCGGGGAGCTGTTTTTT. Its protein is CASSERQGLTGELFF. The chain has TRBV10-1 and TRBJ2-2; TRBD1 matches at 7 bases. V shed 2 bases and J 5 bases; nucleotides not matched to a gene: 5. CDR1 is WNHNN and CDR2 is SYGVQD in the germline V gene (reference sequence). The CDR3 runs to 15 residues.

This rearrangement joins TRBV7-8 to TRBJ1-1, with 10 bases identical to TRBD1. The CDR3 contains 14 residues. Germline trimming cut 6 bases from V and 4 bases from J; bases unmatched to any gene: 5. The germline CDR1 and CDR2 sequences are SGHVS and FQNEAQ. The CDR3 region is CASRSDRGVTEAFF. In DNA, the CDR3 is TGTGCCAGCAGATCGGACAGGGGGGTCACTGAAGCTTTCTTT.

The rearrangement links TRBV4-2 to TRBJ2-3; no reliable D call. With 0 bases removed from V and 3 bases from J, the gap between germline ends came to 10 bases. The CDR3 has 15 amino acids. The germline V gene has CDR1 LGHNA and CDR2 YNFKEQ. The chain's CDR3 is CASSQDVVVTDTQYF. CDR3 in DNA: TGTGCCAGCAGCCAAGATGTGGTAGTTACAGATACGCAGTATTTT.

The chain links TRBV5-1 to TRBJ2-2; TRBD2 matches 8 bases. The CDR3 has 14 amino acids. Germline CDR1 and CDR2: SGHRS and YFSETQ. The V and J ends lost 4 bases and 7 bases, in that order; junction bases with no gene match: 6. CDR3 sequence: CASSKGLEGGELFF. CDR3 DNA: TGCGCCAGCAGCAAGGGACTAGAGGGCGGGGAGCTGTTTTTT.

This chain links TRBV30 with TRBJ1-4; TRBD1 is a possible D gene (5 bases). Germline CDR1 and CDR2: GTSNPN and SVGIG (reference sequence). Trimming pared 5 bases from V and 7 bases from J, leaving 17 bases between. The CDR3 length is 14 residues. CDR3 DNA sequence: TGTGCCTGGGGTCGGGACTCTGGAGGTGAAAAACTGTTTTTT. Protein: CAWGRDSGGEKLFF.

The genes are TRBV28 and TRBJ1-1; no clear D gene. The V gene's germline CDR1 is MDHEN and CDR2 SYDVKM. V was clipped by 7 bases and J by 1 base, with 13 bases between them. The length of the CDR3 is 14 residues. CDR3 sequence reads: CASIIFAQNTEAFF. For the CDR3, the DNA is TGTGCCAGCATCATATTCGCACAGAACACTGAAGCTTTCTTT.

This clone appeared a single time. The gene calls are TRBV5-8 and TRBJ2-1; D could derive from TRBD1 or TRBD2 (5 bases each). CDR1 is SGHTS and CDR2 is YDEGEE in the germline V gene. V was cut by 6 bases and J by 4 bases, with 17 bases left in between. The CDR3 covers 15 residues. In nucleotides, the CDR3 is TGTGCCAGCATCCGGGACCAAGCGATATACAATGAGCAGTTCTTC. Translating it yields CASIRDQAIYNEQFF.

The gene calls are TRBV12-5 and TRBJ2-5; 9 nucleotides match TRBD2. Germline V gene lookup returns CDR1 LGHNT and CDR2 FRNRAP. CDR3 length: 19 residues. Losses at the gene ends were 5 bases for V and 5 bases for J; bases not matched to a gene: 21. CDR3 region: CASGHIRDGGVSGRETQYF. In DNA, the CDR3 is TGTGCTAGTGGTCACATCCGGGACGGCGGGGTCAGCGGGAGGGAGACCCAGTACTTC.

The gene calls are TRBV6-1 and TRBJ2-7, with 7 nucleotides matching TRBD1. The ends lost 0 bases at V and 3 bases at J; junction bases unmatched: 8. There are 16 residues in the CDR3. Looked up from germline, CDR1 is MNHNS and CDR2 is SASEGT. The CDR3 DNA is TGTGCCAGCAGTGAAGCGCTTCGGGCAGGGGGCTACGAGCAGTACTTC. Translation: CASSEALRAGGYEQYF.

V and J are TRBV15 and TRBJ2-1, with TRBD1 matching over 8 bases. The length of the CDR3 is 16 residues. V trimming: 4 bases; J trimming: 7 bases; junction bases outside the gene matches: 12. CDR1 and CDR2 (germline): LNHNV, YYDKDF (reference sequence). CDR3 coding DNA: TGTGCCACCAGCAAAGACCTGACAGGGGCTCGGAATGAGCAGTTCTTC. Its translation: CATSKDLTGARNEQFF. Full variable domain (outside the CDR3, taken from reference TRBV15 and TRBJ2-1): DAMVIQNPRYQVTQFGKPVTLSCSQTLNHNVMYWYQQKSSQAPKLLFHYYDKDFNNEADTPDNFQSRRPNTSFCFLDIRSPGLGDTAMYLCATSKDLTGARNEQFFGPGTRLTVL.

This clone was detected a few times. DNA of the CDR3: TGTGCCAGCGCCTACGACGACAGGGGGTCCCCTTATAGCAATCAGCCCCAGCATTTT. It encodes CASAYDDRGSPYSNQPQHF. The rearrangement uses TRBV19 and TRBJ1-5, with TRBD1 matching 9 bases. Germline V gene data show CDR1 as LNHDA and CDR2 as SQIVND (reference sequence). Trimming took 9 bases from V and 0 from J; bases not matched to a gene: 18. This CDR3 contains 19 residues.

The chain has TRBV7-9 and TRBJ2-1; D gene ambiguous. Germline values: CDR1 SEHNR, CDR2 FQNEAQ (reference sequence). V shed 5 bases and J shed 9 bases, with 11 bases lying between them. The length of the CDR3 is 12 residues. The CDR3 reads CASSRQRGEQFF. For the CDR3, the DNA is TGTGCCAGCAGCCGCCAGCGAGGTGAGCAGTTCTTC.

The CDR3 region is CASSSGQKETQYF. CDR3 sequence (DNA): TGTGCCAGCAGCTCCGGACAGAAAGAGACCCAGTACTTC. V is TRBV7-3 and J is TRBJ2-5; D might be TRBD1 (6 bases). This CDR3 is built from 13 residues. Germline values: CDR1 SGHTA, CDR2 FQGTGA. V lost 4 bases to trimming and J lost 3 bases, with 9 bases between them.

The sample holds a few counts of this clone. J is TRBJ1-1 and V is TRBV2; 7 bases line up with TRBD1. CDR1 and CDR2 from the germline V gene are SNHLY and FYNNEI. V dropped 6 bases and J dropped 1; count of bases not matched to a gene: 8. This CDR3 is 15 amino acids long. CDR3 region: CASRGRGPANTEAFF. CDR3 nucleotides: TGTGCCAGCAGGGGGAGGGGGCCGGCGAACACTGAAGCTTTCTTT.

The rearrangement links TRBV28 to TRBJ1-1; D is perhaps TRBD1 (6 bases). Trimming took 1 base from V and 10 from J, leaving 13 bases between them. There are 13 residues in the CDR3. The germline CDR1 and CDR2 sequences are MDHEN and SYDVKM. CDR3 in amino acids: CASSLLGGRGAFF. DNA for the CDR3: TGTGCCAGCAGTTTATTGGGGGGGCGCGGAGCTTTCTTT.